This T cell receptor beta chain was sequenced during a study of shared clonotypes between healthy human individuals (dated by TCRdb to the early 2020s). About the study as a whole: A few men and a couple of women, aged 18 to 49 years, made up the cohort. Leukapheresis yielded between about 0.9 and 8.9 billion PBMCs per donor. To increase sequencing depth and limit assay-specific biases, TCR repertoire library preparation and sequencing were carried out by different laboratories using diverse techniques. To estimate repertoire size and how much clonotype sharing occurs between individuals, the study deeply sequenced the blood TCR repertoires of five healthy adults.

Donors were healthy HIV-negative adults with no recently reported acute infections or vaccinations. Only Caucasian adults living in Nashville, Tennessee, USA were represented among the donors. For unsorted samples, 70 million to 95 million PBMCs were counted, and genomic DNA was extracted using the QIAamp DNA Blood Mini kit. After blood collection by leukapheresis, PBMCs were isolated using Ficoll-Histopaque density gradient centrifugation and then cryopreserved in the vapor phase of liquid nitrogen. TCR CDR3 regions were amplified from genomic DNA by multiplex PCR using the deep immunoSEQ assay. Genomic DNA extracted from each cell subset was distributed evenly over all wells of several immunoSEQ 96-well plates, and each plate served as one replicate. Each replicate PCR for unsorted PBMC received roughly 300 ng genomic DNA, equal to 30,000 or so T cell genomes. Unsorted PBMC genomic DNA was sequenced across ten immunoSEQ deep assay plates. The purified libraries were quantified using a Qubit 3.0 fluorometer, sized with a Bioanalyzer 2100, and then quantified again using the KAPA Library Quantification kit. A separate single-read 150-cycle Illumina NextSeq 550 flow cell was used to sequence each immunoSEQ 96-well plate. The source study handled its data this way. Because only junctional sequences without quality scores were contained in the immunoSEQ output, filtering matching that applied to full-length reads could not be performed. To assign V/J genes and CDR3, sequences were annotated against IMGT germline references using PyIR, a Python wrapper for IgBLAST v1.9. Reads were filtered out if the reads had weak V/J assignments (E-value above 1e-6), no CDR3, stop codons, out-of-frame junctions, or ambiguous translated residues. V3J clonotypes were defined as sequences sharing an identical inferred V gene, J gene, and CDR3 amino acid sequence. The percentage overlap between two repertoires was calculated by dividing the number of shared unique clonotypes by the size of the smaller repertoire. RTK rarefaction, the Chao1 estimator, and Recon v2.1 estimates of unobserved clonotypes were used to assess repertoire richness. Held by TCRdb, this immuneACCESS table contains in-frame sequences only and omits some clones. Under half of the omission traces to an unresolved V gene where checked; the cause of the rest is unknown. Clonal size and the V and J genes are those of that table, whereas D and trimming came from the DNA. The sample data list approximately 500,000 clones, and nearly 80% of these were observed just once. Together, the top ten hold under 15% of the sample.

On the study overall, not on this receptor specifically: Sampling was limited to blood, and TCR repertoires in tissue likely differ from TCR repertoires in blood. Pairwise subsampling indicated that sequencing depth was expected to affect the degree of clonotype sharing among donors. Because the study included a small number of donors, the genetic and exposure-history diversity represented was limited.

V loses 0 bases of germline sequence and J loses 4 bases, and the interval between the two ends is 13 bases. The CDR3 runs 15 residues from the cysteine to the phenylalanine. Here the CDR3 DNA is all that survives: 45 bases in frame from base 1. Reading the germline V gene gives CDR1 SGDLS and CDR2 YYNGEE. In the case of this clone: It lacks a known antigen. No per-base quality is available; no much larger clone lies one base away.

Sequencing used PBMCs. The source is a woman aged 40 to 55 in good health. Some clones in this sample may be carry-over from other donors' samples. The sequence joins TRBV9 to TRBJ1-2; no confident D gene assignment can be made. The CDR3 region has the sequence CASSVATGSSYGYTF. The DNA reads TGTGCCAGCAGCGTAGCTACGGGGAGTTCCTATGGCTACACCTTC.